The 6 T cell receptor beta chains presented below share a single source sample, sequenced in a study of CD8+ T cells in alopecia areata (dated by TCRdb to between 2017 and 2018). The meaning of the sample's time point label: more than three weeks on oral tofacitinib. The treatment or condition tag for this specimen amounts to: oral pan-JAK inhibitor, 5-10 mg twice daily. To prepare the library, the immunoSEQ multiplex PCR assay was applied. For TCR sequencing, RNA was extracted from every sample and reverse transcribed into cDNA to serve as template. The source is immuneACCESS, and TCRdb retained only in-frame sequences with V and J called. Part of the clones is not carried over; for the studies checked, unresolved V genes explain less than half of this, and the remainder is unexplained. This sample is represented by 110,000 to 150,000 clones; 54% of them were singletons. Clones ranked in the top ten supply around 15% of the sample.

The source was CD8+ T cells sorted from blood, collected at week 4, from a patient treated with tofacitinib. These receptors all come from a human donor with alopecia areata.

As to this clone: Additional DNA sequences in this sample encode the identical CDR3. In DNA, the CDR3 is TGTGCCAGCAGTGACGGGGTTTACGAGCAGTACTTC. This gives the protein CASSDGVYEQYF. V and J are TRBV25-1 and TRBJ2-7, with D possibly being TRBD2 (5 bases). Germline CDR1 MGHDK, CDR2 SYGVNS. The CDR3 has 12 residues. The V gene lost 3 bases and the J gene lost 4 bases, with 7 bases spanning the gap.

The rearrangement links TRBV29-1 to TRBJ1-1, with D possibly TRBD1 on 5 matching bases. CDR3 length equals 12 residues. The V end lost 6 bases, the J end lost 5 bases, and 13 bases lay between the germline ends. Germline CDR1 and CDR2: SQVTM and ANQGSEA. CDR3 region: CSVIPRGTEAFF. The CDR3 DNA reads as TGCAGCGTAATCCCCCGGGGGACTGAAGCTTTCTTT.

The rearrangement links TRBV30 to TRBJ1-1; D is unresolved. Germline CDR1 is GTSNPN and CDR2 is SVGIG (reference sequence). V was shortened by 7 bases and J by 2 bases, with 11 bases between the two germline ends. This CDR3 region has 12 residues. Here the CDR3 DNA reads TGTGCCTCGACGGCATATAACACTGAAGCTTTCTTT. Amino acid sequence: CASTAYNTEAFF.

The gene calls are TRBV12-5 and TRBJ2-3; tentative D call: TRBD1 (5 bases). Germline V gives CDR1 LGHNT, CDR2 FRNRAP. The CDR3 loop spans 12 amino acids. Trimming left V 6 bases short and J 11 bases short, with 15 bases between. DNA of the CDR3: TGTGCTAGTGGCCCTCATCAAGGGGTGCAGTATTTT. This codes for CASGPHQGVQYF. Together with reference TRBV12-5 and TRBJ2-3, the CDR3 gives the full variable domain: DARVTQTPRHKVTEMGQEVTMRCQPILGHNTVFWYRQTMMQGLELLAYFRNRAPLDDSGMPKDRFSAEMPDATLATLKIQPSEPRDSAVYFCASGPHQGVQYFGPGTRLTVL.

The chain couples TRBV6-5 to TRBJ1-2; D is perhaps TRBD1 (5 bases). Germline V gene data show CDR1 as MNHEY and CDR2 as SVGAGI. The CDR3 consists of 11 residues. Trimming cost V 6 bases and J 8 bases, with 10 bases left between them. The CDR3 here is CASSPGTGYTF. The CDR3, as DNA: TGTGCCAGCAGCCCCGGGACCGGCTACACCTTC.

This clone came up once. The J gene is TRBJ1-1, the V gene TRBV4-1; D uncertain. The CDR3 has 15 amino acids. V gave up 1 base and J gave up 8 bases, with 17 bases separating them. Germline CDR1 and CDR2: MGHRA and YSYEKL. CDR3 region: CASSQGPGTETEAFF. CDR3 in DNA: TGCGCCAGCAGCCAAGGACCGGGAACAGAAACGGAAGCTTTCTTT.